The present TCR beta chain was sequenced within a study of cytomegalovirus exposure and HLA in healthy donors. In this sample, this clone turned up a few times. No record was made of this donor's CMV serostatus. PCR used 60 Vbeta primers and 13 Jbeta primers. TCRdb's copy holds only in-frame clones and misses some; the assay was immunoSEQ multiplex PCR. The sample contains fewer than 20,000 clones, about four fifths of which appear only once. The V gene end was trimmed by 7 bases and the J gene end by 1 base; junction bases not matched to a gene: 10. The CDR3 totals 15 residues. Germline values: CDR1 MNHEY, CDR2 SVGAGI.

The sequence came from a human donor in good health. V usage is TRBV6-5 and J usage is TRBJ2-7; TRBD2 aligns across 7 bases. The sequenced material came from PBMCs. The CDR3 region is CASTTGGGGSYEQYF. CDR3 nucleotide sequence: TGTGCCAGCACCACTGGGGGGGGTGGGTCCTACGAGCAGTACTTC.